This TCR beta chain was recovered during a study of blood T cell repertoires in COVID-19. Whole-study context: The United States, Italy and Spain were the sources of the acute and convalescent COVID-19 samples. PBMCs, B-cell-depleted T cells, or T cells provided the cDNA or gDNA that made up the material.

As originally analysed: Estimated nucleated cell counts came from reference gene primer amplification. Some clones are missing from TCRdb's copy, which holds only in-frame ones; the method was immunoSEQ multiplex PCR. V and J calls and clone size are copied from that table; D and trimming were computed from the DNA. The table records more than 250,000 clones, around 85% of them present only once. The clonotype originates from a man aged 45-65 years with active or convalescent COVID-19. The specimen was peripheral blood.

CDR3 loop: CASSLGGQSYGYTF. DNA of the CDR3: TGTGCCAGCAGTTTAGGGGGACAAAGCTATGGCTACACCTTC. The V gene is TRBV27, the J gene TRBJ1-2, with D possibly matching TRBD1 (6 bases). This CDR3 is 14 amino acids long. Germline V CDR1 and CDR2: MNHEY, SMNVEV (reference sequence). V was cut by 2 bases and J by 4 bases, with 11 bases left in between.